This T cell receptor beta chain was sequenced for a study of T-cell reconstitution after alpha-beta-depleted transplantation in children. Study results and caveats: The authors attributed T-cell counts and diversity one year after transplant mostly to newly produced T cells.

Unique molecular identifiers were used in preparing the TCRbeta library. TCRdb itself ran the PCR reads through MiXCR, one entry per CDR3 protein. The sample gives a few hundred thousand distinct CDR3 sequences, roughly 7.8% of which show up once; 9.1% is in the top ten. As regards this clonotype: Its specificity is not known.

The CDR3 runs 14 residues. V was clipped by 1 base and J by 4 bases, with 10 bases between them. Germline values: CDR1 SGHVS, CDR2 FNYEAQ. The input for sequencing was peripheral blood, taken 360 days after TCRalphabeta/CD19-depleted stem cell transplant. The receptor was derived from a female patient aged 2 to 10 who had a stem cell transplant for Fanconi anemia, so the T cells may come from the graft donor. J is TRBJ1-1 and V is TRBV7-6; the D is unclear. CDR3 sequence: CASSLDGETTEAFF. In DNA form, the CDR3 reads TGTGCCAGCAGCTTAGATGGGGAGACCACTGAAGCTTTCTTT.